The clone carrying this T cell receptor beta chain was observed a single time. Those enrolled in Seattle joined during active infection and were followed longitudinally afterward. The sample is drawn from a study of blood T cell repertoires in COVID-19. On the study more broadly: COVID-19 samples, acute and convalescent, were from the United States, Italy and Spain.

V lost 3 bases and J 2 bases, leaving 14 bases between the germline ends. Germline V gives CDR1 SGHRS, CDR2 YFSETQ. CDR3 length: 16 amino acids. Under the authors' procedure: Nucleated cell counts were estimated from reference gene primer amplification. The protocol was immunoSEQ multiplex PCR, while the TCRdb copy is restricted to in-frame clones and leaves out a portion. V, J and clone size derive from that table, while D and trimming were established from the DNA sequence. The table records 390,000 or so clones, 80% to 90% of them present only once. This clonotype was obtained from a woman aged 25 to 45 with COVID-19, enrolled during active disease. The chain combines TRBV5-1 with TRBJ1-4; a weak D match, TRBD1 (5 bases). Sequencing used peripheral blood. DNA for the CDR3: TGCGCCAGCAGCTCCTTACCAGGGTTGACTAATGAAAAACTGTTTTTT. Translated: CASSSLPGLTNEKLFF. Looking up the rest from reference TRBV5-1 and TRBJ1-4 gives the full variable domain: KAGVTQTPRYLIKTRGQQVTLSCSPISGHRSVSWYQQTPGQGLQFLFEYFSETQRNKGNFPGRFSGRQFSNSRSEMNVSTLELGDSALYLCASSSLPGLTNEKLFFGSGTQLSVL.